This T cell receptor (beta chain) appears in the sequencing data of a study of blood T cell repertoires in COVID-19. The overall study: The cDNA or gDNA used as material had been derived from T cells, B-cell-depleted T cells, or PBMCs.

Authors' data handling: Amplification of reference gene primers provided the estimated nucleated cell counts. Sequencing used immunoSEQ multiplex PCR; TCRdb keeps in-frame clones, though not all of them. V and J calls and clone size are given by that table; D and trimming were obtained from the DNA. This sample has more than 85,000 clones; about 86% occur once, and the top ten carry 2.1%. The CDR3 has 16 amino acids. With 2 bases clipped from V and 5 bases from J, the junction kept 11 bases outside the gene matches. CDR1 and CDR2 from the germline V gene are LGHNA and YNFKEQ. Enrollment of patients from Seattle took place during active infection, with longitudinal follow-up.

Sequenced: peripheral blood. This sequence originates from a man in his forties or fifties with COVID-19, enrolled during active disease. This chain uses TRBV4-2 with TRBJ1-1; 7 bases fit TRBD1. The CDR3 region is CASSQKGKGARTEAFF. CDR3 coding DNA: TGTGCCAGCAGCCAAAAGGGTAAGGGGGCGAGGACTGAAGCTTTCTTT.